The rows below give T cell receptor beta chains drawn from one sample of a study of blood T cell repertoires in COVID-19. Assay: immunoSEQ multiplex PCR; the TCRdb copy retains only in-frame clones and omits some. The table includes tens of thousands of clones, around 83% detected once. Source material: peripheral blood. The receptor source for this set is a woman at least 80 years old in a cohort sampled during active or convalescent COVID-19. CDR3s include the opening cysteine and the closing phenylalanine or tryptophan. D genes are given only for firm matches. The size of a clone is reported for some rows only, either as once, few or many, or as a class for expanded clones.

>TRBV10-2|TRBJ2-3|.|.
CASSQASTDTQYF
TGCGCCAGCAGTCAAGCGAGCACAGATACGCAGTATTTT
>TRBV5-1|TRBJ2-5|.|TRBD2
CASSSGTSGRGPQETQYF
TGCGCCAGCAGCTCCGGGACTAGCGGGAGAGGCCCCCAAGAGACCCAGTACTTC
>TRBV19|TRBJ2-5|.|TRBD2
CASSKASGWETQYF
TGTGCCAGTAGTAAGGCTAGCGGTTGGGAGACCCAGTACTTC
>TRBV11-2|TRBJ2-1|few|.
CASSLVREQFF
TGTGCCAGCAGCTTAGTTCGGGAGCAGTTCTTC
>TRBV2|TRBJ1-2|once|TRBD1
CASTDRANYGYTF
TGTGCCAGCACGGACAGGGCTAACTATGGCTACACCTTC
>TRBV19|TRBJ2-5|.|TRBD1
CASSPMTGKEETQYF
TGTGCCAGTAGCCCAATGACAGGGAAAGAAGAGACCCAGTACTTC
>TRBV11-3|TRBJ1-1|.|.
CASSLSRDLAAFF
TGTGCCAGCAGCTTGTCCCGGGACTTGGCGGCTTTCTTT
>TRBV28|TRBJ1-6|.|.
CASSLSFLRVNSPLHF
TGTGCCAGCAGTTTATCTTTTCTACGGGTGAATTCACCCCTCCACTTT
>TRBV28|TRBJ1-1|.|.
CASGERLGTEAFF
TGTGCCAGCGGAGAGAGGTTGGGCACTGAAGCTTTCTTT
>TRBV5-6|TRBJ2-1|.|TRBD2
CASSLGLAGYSYNEQFF
TGTGCCAGCAGCTTAGGACTAGCGGGTTACTCCTACAATGAGCAGTTCTTC
>TRBV5-1|TRBJ1-4|.|.
CASRLGATNEKLFF
TGCGCCAGTCGCCTAGGGGCCACTAATGAAAAACTGTTTTTT
>TRBV5-1|TRBJ1-5|.|.
CASRLQADQPQHF
TGCGCCAGCAGGTTGCAGGCTGATCAGCCCCAGCATTTT
>TRBV7-9|TRBJ1-3|.|.
CASSLEWSSGNTIYF
TGTGCCAGCAGCTTAGAATGGAGCTCTGGAAACACCATATATTTT
>TRBV20-1|TRBJ1-5|.|.
CSPGFYQPQHF
TGCAGTCCGGGGTTTTATCAGCCCCAGCATTTT
>TRBV27|TRBJ2-7|.|TRBD1
CASSGTGGLEQYF
TGTGCCAGCAGTGGTACAGGGGGTCTCGAGCAGTACTTC
>TRBV9|TRBJ1-1|.|.
CASSPWEGLEAFF
TGTGCCAGCAGCCCCTGGGAGGGCCTTGAAGCTTTCTTT
>TRBV10-3|TRBJ2-2|.|.
CAITAGRTGELFF
TGTGCCATCACGGCGGGACGCACCGGGGAGCTGTTTTTT
>TRBV19|TRBJ1-5|.|.
CASSIGQSSQPQHF
TGTGCCAGTAGTATCGGACAGTCTAGTCAGCCCCAGCATTTT
>TRBV4-1|TRBJ2-1|.|.
CASSQDYVAGPYNEQFF
TGCGCCAGCAGCCAAGATTACGTGGCGGGACCGTACAATGAGCAGTTCTTC
>TRBV29-1|TRBJ1-2|.|.
CSVATAYGYTF
TGCAGCGTTGCGACTGCCTATGGCTACACCTTC
>TRBV28|TRBJ2-1|.|TRBD2
CASRSPAGYNEQFF
TGTGCCAGCAGGTCCCCAGCGGGATACAATGAGCAGTTCTTC
>TRBV5-1|TRBJ1-1|.|TRBD1
CASSGDRAADTEAFF
TGCGCCAGCAGCGGCGACAGGGCTGCGGACACTGAAGCTTTCTTT
>TRBV29-1|TRBJ1-1|.|.
CSVAGGVTEAFF
TGCAGCGTTGCAGGAGGTGTCACTGAAGCTTTCTTT
>TRBV18|TRBJ1-2|.|.
CASSPGGQTNYGYTF
TGTGCCAGCTCACCGGGGGGTCAGACCAACTATGGCTACACCTTC
>TRBV10-2|TRBJ1-5|.|TRBD1
CASSPTGVGQPQHF
TGCGCCAGCAGCCCAACAGGGGTAGGTCAGCCCCAGCATTTT
>TRBV18|TRBJ1-3|.|.
CASSPLTRGGSSGNTIYF
TGTGCCAGCTCACCCCTAACCCGGGGAGGGAGCTCTGGAAACACCATATATTTT
>TRBV2|TRBJ1-5|.|.
CASSESGIGNQPQHF
TGTGCCAGCAGTGAATCCGGGATCGGCAATCAGCCCCAGCATTTT
>TRBV5-1|TRBJ2-2|.|TRBD2
CASSPGTSGRAAGELFF
TGCGCCAGCAGCCCGGGTACTAGCGGGAGGGCCGCGGGGGAGCTGTTTTTT
>TRBV6-5|TRBJ1-2|.|TRBD1
CASSNRQGAGYGYTF
TGTGCCAGCAGCAACAGACAGGGGGCGGGCTATGGCTACACCTTC
>TRBV19|TRBJ2-3|.|TRBD2
CASSIQGRLGAGGADTQYF
TGTGCCAGTAGTATTCAGGGGCGTTTAGGAGCGGGAGGGGCAGATACGCAGTATTTT
>TRBV27|TRBJ1-6|.|.
CASSFTGLPLHF
TGTGCCAGCAGTTTCACAGGGTTACCCCTCCACTTT
>TRBV6-2/TRBV6-3|TRBJ2-5|.|.
CASSWTEQETQYF
TGTGCCAGCAGTTGGACAGAACAAGAGACCCAGTACTTC
>TRBV2|TRBJ2-1|.|TRBD1
CASSEYQGAGNEQFF
TGTGCCAGCAGTGAATATCAGGGGGCTGGGAATGAGCAGTTCTTC
>TRBV5-1|TRBJ1-6|once|.
CASSLNRPPGVNSPLHF
TGCGCCAGCAGCTTGAATCGGCCGCCAGGGGTAAATTCACCCCTCCACTTT
>TRBV7-9|TRBJ2-7|few|TRBD1
CASSLGLGQGAGEQYF
TGTGCCAGCAGCTTAGGGTTGGGACAGGGGGCAGGCGAGCAGTACTTC
>TRBV3-1/TRBV3-2|TRBJ2-5|.|.
CASSLSGLGETQYF
TGTGCCAGCAGCCTGAGCGGACTTGGGGAGACCCAGTACTTC
>TRBV27|TRBJ2-2|.|.
CASSLWARPQPGELFF
TGTGCCAGCAGTTTATGGGCCAGGCCCCAACCCGGGGAGCTGTTTTTT
>TRBV29-1|TRBJ1-6|.|.
CSVGDQGGSPLHF
TGCAGCGTTGGCGACCAGGGAGGATCACCCCTCCACTTT
>TRBV9|TRBJ2-3|few|TRBD2
CASNPRASGSTDTQYF
TGTGCCAGCAACCCCCGGGCTAGCGGGAGCACAGATACGCAGTATTTT
>TRBV19|TRBJ2-3|.|.
CASSRWGSTDTQYF
TGTGCCAGTAGTAGGTGGGGCAGCACAGATACGCAGTATTTT
>TRBV4-2|TRBJ2-5|.|TRBD2
CASSQDLLAQETQYF
TGTGCCAGCAGCCAAGATTTACTAGCGCAAGAGACCCAGTACTTC
>TRBV6-1|TRBJ1-4|.|.
CASSDSGAEGEKLFF
TGTGCCAGCAGTGACAGCGGGGCCGAGGGTGAAAAACTGTTTTTT
>TRBV4-1|TRBJ2-2|.|.
CASSQRTLPETNTGELFF
TGCGCCAGCAGCCAACGGACACTCCCCGAAACGAACACCGGGGAGCTGTTTTTT
>TRBV30|TRBJ1-3|.|.
CAWSFSQVRNTIYF
TGTGCCTGGAGCTTTTCCCAGGTGCGAAACACCATATATTTT
>TRBV30|TRBJ1-1|.|.
CAWGSGKTEAFF
TGTGCCTGGGGGTCAGGGAAAACTGAAGCTTTCTTT
>TRBV14|TRBJ2-7|.|.
CASSPLGGWAYEQYF
TGTGCCAGCAGCCCCCTGGGGGGTTGGGCCTACGAGCAGTACTTC
>TRBV5-4|TRBJ2-7|.|TRBD1
CASSFQQGSYEQYF
TGTGCCAGCAGCTTCCAACAGGGGTCCTACGAGCAGTACTTC
>TRBV6-5|TRBJ2-2|once|.
CASNSGPNTGELFF
TGTGCCAGCAACAGCGGACCGAACACCGGGGAGCTGTTTTTT
>TRBV11-2|TRBJ2-2|.|TRBD2
CASSKGLEGGELFF
TGTGCCAGCAGCAAGGGACTAGAGGGCGGGGAGCTGTTTTTT
>TRBV28|TRBJ2-2|.|.
CASSRSGGVNTGELFF
TGTGCCAGCAGTCGGAGCGGCGGAGTGAACACCGGGGAGCTGTTTTTT
>TRBV11-2|TRBJ1-3|.|.
CASSREGPTSGNTIYF
TGTGCCAGCAGCCGGGAGGGACCTACCTCTGGAAACACCATATATTTT
>TRBV11-3|TRBJ2-3|.|TRBD2
CASSPGTSGRTTDTQYF
TGTGCCAGCAGCCCCGGGACTAGCGGGAGGACCACAGATACGCAGTATTTT
>TRBV6-5|TRBJ2-2|.|TRBD1
CASSPGQVNTGELFF
TGTGCCAGCTCTCCGGGACAGGTTAACACCGGGGAGCTGTTTTTT
>TRBV11-2|TRBJ2-3|.|.
CASSLARVSTDTQYF
TGTGCCAGCAGCTTAGCTCGGGTGAGCACAGATACGCAGTATTTT
>TRBV25-1|TRBJ1-4|.|TRBD1
CASSERSGGEKLFF
TGTGCCAGCAGTGAAAGGTCAGGGGGTGAAAAACTGTTTTTT